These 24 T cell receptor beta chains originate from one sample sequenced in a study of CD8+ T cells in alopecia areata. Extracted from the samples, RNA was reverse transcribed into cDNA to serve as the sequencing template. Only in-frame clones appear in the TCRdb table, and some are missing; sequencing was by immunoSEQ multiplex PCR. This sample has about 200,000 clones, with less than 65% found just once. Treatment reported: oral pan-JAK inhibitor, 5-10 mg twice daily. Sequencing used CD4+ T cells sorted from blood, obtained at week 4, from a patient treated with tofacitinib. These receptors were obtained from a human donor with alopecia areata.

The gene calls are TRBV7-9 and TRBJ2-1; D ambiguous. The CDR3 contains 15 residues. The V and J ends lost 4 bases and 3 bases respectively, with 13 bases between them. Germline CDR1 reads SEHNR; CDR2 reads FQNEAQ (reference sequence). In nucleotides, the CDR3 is TGTGCCAGCAGCTCGTTTTCAGAAAGCTACAATGAGCAGTTCTTC. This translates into CASSSFSESYNEQFF. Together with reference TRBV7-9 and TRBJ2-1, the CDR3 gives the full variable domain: DTGVSQNPRHKITKRGQNVTFRCDPISEHNRLYWYRQTLGQGPEFLTYFQNEAQLEKSRLLSDRFSAERPKGSFSTLEIQRTEQGDSAMYLCASSSFSESYNEQFFGPGTRLTVL.

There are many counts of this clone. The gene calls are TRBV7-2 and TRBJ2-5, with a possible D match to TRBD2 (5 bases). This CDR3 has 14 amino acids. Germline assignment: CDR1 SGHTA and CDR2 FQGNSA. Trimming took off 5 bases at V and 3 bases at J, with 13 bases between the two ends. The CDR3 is CASSEQRAKETQYF. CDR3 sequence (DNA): TGTGCCAGCAGCGAGCAGAGGGCGAAAGAGACCCAGTACTTC.

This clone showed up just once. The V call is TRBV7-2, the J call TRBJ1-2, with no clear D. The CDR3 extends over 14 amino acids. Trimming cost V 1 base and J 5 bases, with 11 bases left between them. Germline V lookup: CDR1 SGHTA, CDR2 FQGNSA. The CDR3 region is CASSLGAADYGYTF. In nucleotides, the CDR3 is TGTGCCAGCAGCTTAGGCGCGGCAGATTATGGCTACACCTTC. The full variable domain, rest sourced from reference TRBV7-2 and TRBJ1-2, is GAGVSQSPSNKVTEKGKDVELRCDPISGHTALYWYRQSLGQGLEFLIYFQGNSAPDKSGLPSDRFSAERTGGSVSTLTIQRTQQEDSAVYLCASSLGAADYGYTFGSGTRLTVV.

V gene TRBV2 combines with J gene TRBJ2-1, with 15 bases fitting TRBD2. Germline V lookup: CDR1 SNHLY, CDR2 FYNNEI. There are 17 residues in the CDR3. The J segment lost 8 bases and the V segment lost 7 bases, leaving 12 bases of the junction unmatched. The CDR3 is CASKPGLAGGWGHEQFF. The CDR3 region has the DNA TGTGCCAGCAAACCGGGACTAGCGGGGGGTTGGGGGCATGAGCAGTTCTTC.

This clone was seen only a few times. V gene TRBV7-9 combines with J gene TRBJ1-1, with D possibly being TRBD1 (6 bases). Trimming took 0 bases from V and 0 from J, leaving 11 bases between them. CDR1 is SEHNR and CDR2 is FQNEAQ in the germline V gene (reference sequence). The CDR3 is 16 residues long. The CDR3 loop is CASSLAKGGLNTEAFF. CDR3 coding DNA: TGTGCCAGCAGCTTAGCGAAGGGGGGGTTGAACACTGAAGCTTTCTTT.

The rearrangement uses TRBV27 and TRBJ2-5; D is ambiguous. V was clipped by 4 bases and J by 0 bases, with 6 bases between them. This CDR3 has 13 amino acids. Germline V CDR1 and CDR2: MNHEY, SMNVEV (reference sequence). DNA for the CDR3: TGTGCCAGCAGTTCCGCTTACCAAGAGACCCAGTACTTC. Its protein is CASSSAYQETQYF.

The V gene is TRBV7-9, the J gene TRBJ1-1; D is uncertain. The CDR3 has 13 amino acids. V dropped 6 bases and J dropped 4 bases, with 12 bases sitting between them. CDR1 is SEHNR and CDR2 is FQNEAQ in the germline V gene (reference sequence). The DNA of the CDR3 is TGTGCCAGCAGATATCTCATGGGCACTGAAGCTTTCTTT. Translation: CASRYLMGTEAFF.

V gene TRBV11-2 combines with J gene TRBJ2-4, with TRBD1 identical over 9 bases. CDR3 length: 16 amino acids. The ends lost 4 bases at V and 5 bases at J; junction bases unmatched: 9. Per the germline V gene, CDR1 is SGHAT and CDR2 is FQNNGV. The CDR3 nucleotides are TGTGCCAGCAGCTCCCGGACAGGGGCGTACGAAAACATTCAGTACTTC. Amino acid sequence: CASSSRTGAYENIQYF.

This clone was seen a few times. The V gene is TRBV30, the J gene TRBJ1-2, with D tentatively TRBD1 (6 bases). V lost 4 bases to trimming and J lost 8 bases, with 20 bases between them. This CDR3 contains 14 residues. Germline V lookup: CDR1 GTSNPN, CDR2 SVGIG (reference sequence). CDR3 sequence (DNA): TGTGCCTGGAACAGGGATCTCCATCTGGGAGGCTACACCTTC. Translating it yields CAWNRDLHLGGYTF.

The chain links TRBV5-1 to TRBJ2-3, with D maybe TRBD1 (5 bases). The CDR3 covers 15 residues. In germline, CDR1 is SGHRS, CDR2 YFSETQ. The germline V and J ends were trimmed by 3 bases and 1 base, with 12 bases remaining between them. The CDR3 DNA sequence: TGCGCCAGCAGCTCAAGGGGTCATGGCACAGATACGCAGTATTTT. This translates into CASSSRGHGTDTQYF.

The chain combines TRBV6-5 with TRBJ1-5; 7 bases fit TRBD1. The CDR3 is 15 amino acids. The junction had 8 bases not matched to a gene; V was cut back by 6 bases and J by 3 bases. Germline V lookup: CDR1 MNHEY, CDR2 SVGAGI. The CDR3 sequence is CASSTGTAYNQPQHF. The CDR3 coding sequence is TGTGCCAGCAGCACCGGGACAGCCTACAATCAGCCCCAGCATTTT.

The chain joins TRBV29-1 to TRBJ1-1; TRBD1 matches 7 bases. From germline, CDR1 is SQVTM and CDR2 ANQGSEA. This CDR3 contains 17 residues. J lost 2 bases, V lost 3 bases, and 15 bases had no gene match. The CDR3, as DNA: TGCAGCGTTGAGCCAAAGATTTTGACAGGGACCAACACTGAAGCTTTCTTT. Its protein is CSVEPKILTGTNTEAFF.

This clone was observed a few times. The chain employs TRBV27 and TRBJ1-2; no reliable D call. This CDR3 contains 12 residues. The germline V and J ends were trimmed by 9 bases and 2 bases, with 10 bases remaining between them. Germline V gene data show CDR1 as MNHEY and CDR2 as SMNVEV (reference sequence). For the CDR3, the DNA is TGTGCCAGGGCGGTTTTAAACTATGGCTACACCTTC. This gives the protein CARAVLNYGYTF.

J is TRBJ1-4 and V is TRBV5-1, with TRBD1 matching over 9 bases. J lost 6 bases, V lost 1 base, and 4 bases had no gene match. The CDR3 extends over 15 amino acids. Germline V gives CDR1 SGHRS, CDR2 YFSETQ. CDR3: CASSLMTGGDEKLFF. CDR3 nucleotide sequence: TGCGCCAGCAGCTTGATGACAGGGGGAGATGAAAAACTGTTTTTT.

CDR3 loop: CSVGGGVYGYTF. CDR3 DNA sequence: TGCAGCGTTGGAGGAGGGGTCTATGGCTACACCTTC. V gene TRBV29-1 combines with J gene TRBJ1-2; D perhaps matches TRBD1 (5 bases). The CDR3 is 12 amino acids. Germline assignment: CDR1 SQVTM and CDR2 ANQGSEA. Trimming removed 4 bases at V and 4 bases at J, with 10 bases between.

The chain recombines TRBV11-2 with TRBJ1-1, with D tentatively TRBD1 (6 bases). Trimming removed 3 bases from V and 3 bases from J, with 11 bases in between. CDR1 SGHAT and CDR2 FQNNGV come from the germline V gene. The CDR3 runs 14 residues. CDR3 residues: CASSLLGGDTEAFF. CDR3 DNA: TGTGCCAGCAGCTTGTTAGGGGGGGACACTGAAGCTTTCTTT.

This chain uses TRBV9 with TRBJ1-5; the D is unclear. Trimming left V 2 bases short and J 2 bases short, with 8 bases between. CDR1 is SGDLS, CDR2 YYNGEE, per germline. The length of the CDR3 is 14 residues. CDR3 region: CASSVGVGNQPQHF. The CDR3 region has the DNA TGTGCCAGCAGCGTGGGAGTGGGCAATCAGCCCCAGCATTTT.

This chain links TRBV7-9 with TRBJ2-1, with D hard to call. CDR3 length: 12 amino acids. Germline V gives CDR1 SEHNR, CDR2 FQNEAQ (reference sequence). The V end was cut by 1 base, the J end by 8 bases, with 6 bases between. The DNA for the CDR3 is TGTGCCAGCAGCTTAGGGCTGGATGAGCAGTTCTTC. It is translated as CASSLGLDEQFF.

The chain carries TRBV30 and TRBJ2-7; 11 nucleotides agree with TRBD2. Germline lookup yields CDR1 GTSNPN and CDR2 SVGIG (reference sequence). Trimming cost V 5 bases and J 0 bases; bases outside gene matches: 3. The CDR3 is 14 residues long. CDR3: CAWHLAGGSYEQYF. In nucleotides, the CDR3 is TGTGCCTGGCATCTAGCGGGGGGCTCCTACGAGCAGTACTTC.

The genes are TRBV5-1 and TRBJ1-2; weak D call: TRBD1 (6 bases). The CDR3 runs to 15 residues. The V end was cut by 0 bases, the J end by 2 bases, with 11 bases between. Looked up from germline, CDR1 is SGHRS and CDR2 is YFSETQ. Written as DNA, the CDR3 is TGCGCCAGCAGCTTGGCCGGGCAGGGGAACTATGGCTACACCTTC. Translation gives CASSLAGQGNYGYTF.

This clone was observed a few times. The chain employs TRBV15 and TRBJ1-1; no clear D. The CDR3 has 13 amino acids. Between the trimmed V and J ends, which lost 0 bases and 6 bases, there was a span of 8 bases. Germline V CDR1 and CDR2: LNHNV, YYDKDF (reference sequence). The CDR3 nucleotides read TGTGCCACCAGCAGAGATCCGGCAGCTGAAGCTTTCTTT. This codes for CATSRDPAAEAFF. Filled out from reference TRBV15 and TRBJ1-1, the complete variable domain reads DAMVIQNPRYQVTQFGKPVTLSCSQTLNHNVMYWYQQKSSQAPKLLFHYYDKDFNNEADTPDNFQSRRPNTSFCFLDIRSPGLGDTAMYLCATSRDPAAEAFFGQGTRLTVV.

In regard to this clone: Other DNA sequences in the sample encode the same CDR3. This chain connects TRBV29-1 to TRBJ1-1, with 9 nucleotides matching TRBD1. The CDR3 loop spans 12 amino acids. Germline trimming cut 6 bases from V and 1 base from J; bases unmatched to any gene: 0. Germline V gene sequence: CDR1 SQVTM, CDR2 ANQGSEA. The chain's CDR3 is CSVGQGNTEAFF. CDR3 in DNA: TGCAGCGTGGGACAGGGGAACACTGAAGCTTTCTTT.

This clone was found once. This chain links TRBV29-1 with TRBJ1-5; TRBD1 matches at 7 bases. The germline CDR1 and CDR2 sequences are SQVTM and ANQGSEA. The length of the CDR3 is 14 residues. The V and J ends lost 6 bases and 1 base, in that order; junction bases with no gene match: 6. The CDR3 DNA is TGCAGCGTCCGACTCAGGGGGAGCAATCAGCCCCAGCATTTT. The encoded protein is CSVRLRGSNQPQHF.

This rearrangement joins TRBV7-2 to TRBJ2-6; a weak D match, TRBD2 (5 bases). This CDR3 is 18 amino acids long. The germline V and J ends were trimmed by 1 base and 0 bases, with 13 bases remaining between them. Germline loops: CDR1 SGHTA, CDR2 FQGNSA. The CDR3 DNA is TGTGCCAGCAGCTTAGGAGTCGGACTGCCCTCTGGGGCCAACGTCCTGACTTTC. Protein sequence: CASSLGVGLPSGANVLTF.